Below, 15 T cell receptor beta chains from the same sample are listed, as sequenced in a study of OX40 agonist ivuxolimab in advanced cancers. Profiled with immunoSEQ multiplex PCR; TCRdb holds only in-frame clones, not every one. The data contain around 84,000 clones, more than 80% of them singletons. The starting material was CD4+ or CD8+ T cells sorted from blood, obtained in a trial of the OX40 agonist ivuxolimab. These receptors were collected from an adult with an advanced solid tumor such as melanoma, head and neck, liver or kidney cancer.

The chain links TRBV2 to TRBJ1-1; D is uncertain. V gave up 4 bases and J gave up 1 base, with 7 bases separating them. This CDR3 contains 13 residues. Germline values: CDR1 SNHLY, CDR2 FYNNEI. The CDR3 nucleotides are TGTGCCAGCAGTGGTGGTGAGAACACTGAAGCTTTCTTT. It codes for CASSGGENTEAFF. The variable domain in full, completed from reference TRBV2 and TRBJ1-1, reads EPEVTQTPSHQVTQMGQEVILRCVPISNHLYFYWYRQILGQKVEFLVSFYNNEISEKSEIFDDQFSVERPDGSNFTLKIRSTKLEDSAMYFCASSGGENTEAFFGQGTRLTVV.

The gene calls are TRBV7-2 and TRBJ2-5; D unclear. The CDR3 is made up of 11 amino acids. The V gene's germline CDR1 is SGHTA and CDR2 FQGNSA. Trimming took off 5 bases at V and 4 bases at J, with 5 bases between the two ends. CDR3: CASSISETQYF. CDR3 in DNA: TGTGCCAGCAGCATATCAGAGACCCAGTACTTC.

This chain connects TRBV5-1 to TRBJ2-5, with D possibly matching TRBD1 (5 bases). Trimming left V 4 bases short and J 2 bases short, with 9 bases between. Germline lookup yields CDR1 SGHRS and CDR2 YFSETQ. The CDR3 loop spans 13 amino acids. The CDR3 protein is CASSGAWQETQYF. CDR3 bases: TGCGCCAGCAGCGGGGCGTGGCAAGAGACCCAGTACTTC.

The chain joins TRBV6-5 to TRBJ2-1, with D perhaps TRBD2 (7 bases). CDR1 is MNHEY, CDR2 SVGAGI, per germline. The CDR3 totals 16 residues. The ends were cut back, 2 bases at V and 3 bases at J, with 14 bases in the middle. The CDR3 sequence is CASSYGWGGIYNEQFF. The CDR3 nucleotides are TGTGCCAGCAGTTACGGGTGGGGGGGCATCTACAATGAGCAGTTCTTC.

The CDR3 coding sequence is TGTGCCAGCAGTTTAAAGTCCTACGAGCAGTACTTC. Translated, it gives CASSLKSYEQYF. This chain uses TRBV28 with TRBJ2-7; D is unclear. Germline assignment: CDR1 MDHEN and CDR2 SYDVKM. The V and J ends lost 2 bases and 1 base respectively, with 3 bases between them. The CDR3 loop spans 12 amino acids.

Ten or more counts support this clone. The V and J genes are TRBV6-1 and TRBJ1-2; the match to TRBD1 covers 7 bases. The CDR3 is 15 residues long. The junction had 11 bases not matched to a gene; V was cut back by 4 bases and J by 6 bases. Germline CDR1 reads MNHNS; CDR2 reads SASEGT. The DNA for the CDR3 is TGTGCCAGCAGTGCCTCTACAGGGGTGGTGGATGGCTACACCTTC. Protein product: CASSASTGVVDGYTF.

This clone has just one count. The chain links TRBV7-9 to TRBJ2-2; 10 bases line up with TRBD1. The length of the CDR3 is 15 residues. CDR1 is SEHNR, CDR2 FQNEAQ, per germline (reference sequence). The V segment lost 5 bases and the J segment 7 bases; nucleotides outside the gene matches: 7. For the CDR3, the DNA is TGTGCCAGCAGCCAGACAGGGGGCAAGGTCGGGGAGCTGTTTTTT. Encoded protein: CASSQTGGKVGELFF.

CDR3 loop: CASSLAREQYF. CDR3 coding DNA: TGTGCCAGCAGTTTAGCCCGCGAGCAGTACTTC. The rearrangement links TRBV28 to TRBJ2-7; D is unclear. Germline CDR1 reads MDHEN; CDR2 reads SYDVKM. This CDR3 is built from 11 residues. Between the trimmed V and J ends, which lost 2 bases and 6 bases, there was a span of 5 bases.

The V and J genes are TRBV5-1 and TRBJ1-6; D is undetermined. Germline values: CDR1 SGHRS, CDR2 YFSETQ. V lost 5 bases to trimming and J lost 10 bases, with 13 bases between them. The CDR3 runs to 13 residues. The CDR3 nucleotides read TGCGCCAGCAGTATAGGGTTAGGGTCACCCCTCCACTTT. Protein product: CASSIGLGSPLHF. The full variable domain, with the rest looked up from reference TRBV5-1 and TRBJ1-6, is KAGVTQTPRYLIKTRGQQVTLSCSPISGHRSVSWYQQTPGQGLQFLFEYFSETQRNKGNFPGRFSGRQFSNSRSEMNVSTLELGDSALYLCASSIGLGSPLHFGNGTRLTVT.

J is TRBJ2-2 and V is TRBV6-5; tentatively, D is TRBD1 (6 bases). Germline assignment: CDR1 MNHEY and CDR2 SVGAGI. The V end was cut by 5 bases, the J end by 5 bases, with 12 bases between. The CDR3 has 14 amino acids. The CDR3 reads CASSLQQGTGELFF. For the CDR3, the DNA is TGTGCCAGCAGTCTTCAGCAGGGGACCGGGGAGCTGTTTTTT.

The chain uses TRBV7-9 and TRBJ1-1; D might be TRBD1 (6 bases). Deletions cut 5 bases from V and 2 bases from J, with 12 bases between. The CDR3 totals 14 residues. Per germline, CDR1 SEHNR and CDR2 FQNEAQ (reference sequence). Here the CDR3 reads CASSPIQGNTEAFF. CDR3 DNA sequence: TGTGCCAGCAGCCCAATACAGGGAAACACTGAAGCTTTCTTT.

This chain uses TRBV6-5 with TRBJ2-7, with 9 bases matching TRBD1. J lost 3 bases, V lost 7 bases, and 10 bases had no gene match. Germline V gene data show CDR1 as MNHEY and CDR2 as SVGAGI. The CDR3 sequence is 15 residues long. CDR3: CASTPRGTGSYEQYF. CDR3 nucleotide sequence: TGTGCCAGCACCCCACGGGGGACAGGGAGCTACGAGCAGTACTTC.

In DNA, the CDR3 is TGTGCCAGCAGCTTTGCCGGGACAGGGTGGAACACTGAAGCTTTCTTT. Translated: CASSFAGTGWNTEAFF. The rearrangement joins TRBV5-6 to TRBJ1-1, with TRBD1 matching over 9 bases. The CDR3 extends over 16 amino acids. The V gene end was trimmed by 2 bases and the J gene end by 1 base; junction bases not matched to a gene: 6. The V gene's germline CDR1 is SGHDT and CDR2 YYEEEE.

CDR3 in DNA: TGTGCCAGCAGCTTAGCGGGAGTAGATACGCAGTATTTT. This codes for CASSLAGVDTQYF. The rearrangement uses TRBV7-9 and TRBJ2-3; D is perhaps TRBD2 (5 bases). The CDR3 runs 13 residues. Germline V gives CDR1 SEHNR, CDR2 FQNEAQ (reference sequence). Deletions cut 0 bases from V and 5 bases from J, with 6 bases between.

The CDR3 spells CAWSVGQGPQETQYF. In nucleotides, the CDR3 is TGTGCCTGGAGTGTGGGACAGGGACCACAAGAGACCCAGTACTTC. The V call is TRBV30, the J call TRBJ2-5, with 9 bases that match TRBD1. This CDR3 region has 15 residues. Per the germline V gene, CDR1 is GTSNPN and CDR2 is SVGIG (reference sequence). V lost 0 bases, J lost 2 bases, and 4 bases stayed unmatched.